This TCR beta chain derives from a study of cytomegalovirus exposure and HLA in healthy donors. Study outcomes and limitations: A later analysis associated some 16,000 TCR beta sequences with HLA alleles at a 0.05 false discovery rate. The study dropped some indistinguishable V segments, TRBV6-2 and TRBV6-3 among them. Later analysis reportedly placed an Asian-associated ancestry cluster below the approximately 680-donor mean in N-insertions. Most subjects had HLA-A and HLA-B alleles reportedly predicted accurately by TCR beta sequences.

Both 60 Vbeta primers and 13 Jbeta primers went into the PCR. Repertoires were generated with immunoSEQ multiplex PCR, while TCRdb's copy carries only in-frame clones and drops some. The sample lists about 140,000 clones; around three quarters were seen once. As to this clone: What it binds is unknown.

The germline V gene has CDR1 SGHRS and CDR2 YFSETQ. Trimming removed 5 bases from V and 6 bases from J; junction bases left unmatched: 4. The CDR3 covers 13 residues. The sample taken for sequencing was PBMCs. The chain carries TRBV5-1 and TRBJ2-1; 8 bases are a match to TRBD2. The source is a woman aged 18-29 years in good health and CMV-seropositive. In DNA, the CDR3 is TGCGCCAGCAGGCCCGGGGGGGCCAATGAGCAGTTCTTC. Amino acids: CASRPGGANEQFF.